This T cell receptor (beta chain) is drawn from a study of cytomegalovirus exposure and HLA in healthy donors. Findings of the study overall: The CMV antigen specificity of a few CMV-associated chains was confirmed through in vitro analysis.

Both 60 Vbeta primers and 13 Jbeta primers went into the PCR. Sequencing used immunoSEQ multiplex PCR; TCRdb keeps in-frame clones, though not all of them. The sample has around 280,000 clones, roughly 90% seen once. A word on this clone: Its matching antigen is unknown.

Material for sequencing was PBMCs. This receptor was taken from a woman under 30 in good health and CMV-seronegative.

This CDR3 is CASMPGQGELNTEAFF. Written as DNA, the CDR3 is TGTGCCAGCATGCCGGGACAGGGAGAATTGAACACTGAAGCTTTCTTT. The V gene is TRBV27, the J gene TRBJ1-1; 9 nucleotides agree with TRBD1. Germline CDR1 is MNHEY and CDR2 is SMNVEV (reference sequence). The junction had 9 bases not matched to a gene; V was cut back by 7 bases and J by 0 bases. This CDR3 has 16 residues.